This TCR beta chain was identified during a study of cytomegalovirus exposure and HLA in healthy donors. Primers: 60 Vbeta forward and 13 Jbeta reverse. TCRdb's table, derived via immunoSEQ multiplex PCR, lists solely in-frame clones and lacks some. The repertoire holds around 150,000 clones, with 80% to 90% as singletons. This CDR3 comprises 14 residues. Per germline, CDR1 SGDLS and CDR2 YYNGEE. Trimming took off 3 bases at V and 7 bases at J, with 13 bases between the two ends. The V and J genes are TRBV9 and TRBJ2-2; TRBD2 is a possible D gene (5 bases). Sample: PBMCs. The sequence came from a man aged 18 to 30 in good health and CMV-seropositive. This CDR3 reads CASSATTGFGELFF. As DNA, the CDR3 is TGTGCCAGCAGCGCGACGACGGGATTCGGGGAGCTGTTTTTT.